Here is one T cell receptor beta chain with its context. V was clipped by 1 base and J by 3 bases, with 9 bases between them. CDR3 length equals 14 residues. CDR1 is LNHDA and CDR2 is SQIVND in the germline V gene (reference sequence). This entry belongs to a study of blood T cell repertoires in COVID-19. In the study's own analysis: Reference gene primer amplification gave estimated nucleated cell counts. Data came from immunoSEQ multiplex PCR; TCRdb stores just in-frame clones and leaves some out. That table is the source of V, J and clone size, and D and trimming were worked out from the DNA. The data show 100,000 to 150,000 clones, 81% seen once.

The chain joins TRBV19 to TRBJ1-1; the D gene is possibly TRBD1 (5 bases). The clonotype originates from a man younger than 45 with COVID-19, enrolled during active disease. The sequenced material came from peripheral blood. The CDR3 nucleotides are TGTGCCAGTAGTATAGGACAGCCGGACACTGAAGCTTTCTTT. Translating it yields CASSIGQPDTEAFF.